A single sample gave rise to the 23 T cell receptor beta chains below, sequenced in a study of cytomegalovirus exposure and HLA in healthy donors. PCR was performed using 60 Vbeta and 13 Jbeta primers. This table comes from immunoSEQ multiplex PCR, and its TCRdb copy is limited to in-frame clones, with some not included. Seen here are about 62,000 clones, 87% observed once, and the top ten hold approximately 1.4%. The sequenced material came from PBMCs. All receptors come from a man in his late teens or twenties in good health and CMV-seronegative.

V gene TRBV11-2 combines with J gene TRBJ1-2, with D possibly being TRBD1 (5 bases). V was clipped by 0 bases and J by 7 bases, with 18 bases between them. CDR3 length: 16 amino acids. Germline values: CDR1 SGHAT, CDR2 FQNNGV. The CDR3 reads CASSLEIDRSLSGYTF. DNA of the CDR3: TGTGCCAGCAGCTTAGAGATAGACAGATCGCTCTCTGGCTACACCTTC.

The chain recombines TRBV10-3 with TRBJ1-5; D call uncertain. V was pared by 6 bases and J by 6 bases, with 15 bases between. CDR3 length: 14 residues. Germline assignment: CDR1 ENHRY and CDR2 SYGVKD. This chain's CDR3 is CAIRPGEGGQPQHF. The CDR3 DNA is TGTGCCATCAGACCGGGAGAAGGTGGTCAGCCCCAGCATTTT.

V is TRBV6-5 and J is TRBJ2-7; 12 bases are shared with TRBD1. The germline V gene encodes CDR1 MNHEY and CDR2 SVGAGI. The CDR3 extends over 15 amino acids. V gave up 4 bases and J gave up 6 bases; unmatched junction bases: 7. In nucleotides, the CDR3 is TGTGCCAGCAGTTCTCGGGGACAGGGGGCAGGCGAGCAGTACTTC. Translation: CASSSRGQGAGEQYF.

The chain has TRBV2 and TRBJ2-1; 8 nucleotides align to TRBD2. Trimming at V came to 6 bases and at J to 4 bases, leaving 5 bases not matched to a gene. Germline assignment: CDR1 SNHLY and CDR2 FYNNEI. The CDR3 extends over 14 amino acids. DNA for the CDR3: TGTGCCAGCAGGACCGCGGGGGGTTACAATGAGCAGTTCTTC. It encodes CASRTAGGYNEQFF.

The chain couples TRBV9 to TRBJ1-1; 8 bases fit TRBD1. With V trimmed by 0 bases and J by 3 bases, 7 bases remained unmatched. This CDR3 has 16 amino acids. Germline V gene lookup returns CDR1 SGDLS and CDR2 YYNGEE. In DNA, the CDR3 is TGTGCCAGCAGCGTAGGGCCAGGGGGCATGGACACTGAAGCTTTCTTT. This codes for CASSVGPGGMDTEAFF. The entire variable domain, with the rest obtained from reference TRBV9 and TRBJ1-1, is as follows: DSGVTQTPKHLITATGQRVTLRCSPRSGDLSVYWYQQSLDQGLQFLIQYYNGEERAKGNILERFSAQQFPDLHSELNLSSLELGDSALYFCASSVGPGGMDTEAFFGQGTRLTVV.

The chain uses TRBV7-2 and TRBJ1-2; perhaps TRBD1 as D (5 bases). Germline CDR1 SGHTA, CDR2 FQGNSA. V lost 1 base and J lost 7, with 13 bases in between. This CDR3 contains 14 residues. CDR3 sequence: CASSLGRQGGGYTF. The CDR3, as DNA: TGTGCCAGCAGCTTAGGACGGCAGGGCGGTGGCTACACCTTC.

The V and J genes are TRBV9 and TRBJ2-1, with a weak D call TRBD2 (6 bases). Looked up from germline, CDR1 is SGDLS and CDR2 is YYNGEE. Trimming took off 4 bases at V and 13 bases at J, with 21 bases between the two ends. The CDR3 has 14 amino acids. The DNA for the CDR3 is TGTGCCAGCAGCTCCGGGACTTCTCAAAGTCGTCAGTTCTTC. Protein sequence: CASSSGTSQSRQFF.

This chain links TRBV2 with TRBJ1-3, with a tentative D call TRBD1 (5 bases). V was trimmed by 3 bases and J by 2 bases, leaving 11 bases between them. There are 15 residues in the CDR3. CDR1 SNHLY and CDR2 FYNNEI come from the germline V gene. The CDR3, as DNA: TGTGCCAGCAGTGAGAGGCAGGGCCCTGGAAACACCATATATTTT. The encoded protein is CASSERQGPGNTIYF.

The chain links TRBV4-1 to TRBJ1-1, with 8 bases that match TRBD1. The CDR3 is 16 amino acids. CDR1 is MGHRA and CDR2 is YSYEKL in the germline V gene. V dropped 7 bases and J dropped 10; count of bases not matched to a gene: 20. CDR3 sequence reads: CASNPRTGKIEVGAFF. CDR3 sequence (DNA): TGCGCCAGCAACCCCCGGACAGGGAAGATTGAGGTTGGAGCTTTCTTT.

The chain is built from TRBV19 and TRBJ1-2; possible D gene TRBD1, 6 bases. The CDR3 is made up of 11 amino acids. The V and J ends lost 6 bases and 7 bases respectively, with 9 bases between them. CDR1 and CDR2 from the germline V gene are LNHDA and SQIVND (reference sequence). The CDR3 nucleotides read TGTGCCAGTAGACAGGGCGTTGGCTACACCTTC. It codes for CASRQGVGYTF.

The chain couples TRBV7-6 to TRBJ1-1; no clear D. Per germline, CDR1 SGHVS and CDR2 FNYEAQ. V lost 5 bases and J 1 base, leaving 14 bases between the germline ends. This CDR3 comprises 15 residues. The CDR3: CASSATPLPNTEAFF. DNA for the CDR3: TGTGCCAGCAGCGCAACTCCGTTACCGAACACTGAAGCTTTCTTT.

This clone was counted once. The chain recombines TRBV28 with TRBJ1-2, with unresolved D. Germline CDR1 and CDR2: MDHEN and SYDVKM. Trimming removed 2 bases from V and 6 bases from J, with 16 bases in between. The CDR3 runs 15 residues. The CDR3 is CASSLPPFLDDGYTF. CDR3 nucleotide sequence: TGTGCCAGCAGTTTACCCCCCTTCCTAGACGATGGCTACACCTTC.

The chain carries TRBV20-1 and TRBJ1-1; D unresolved. The germline V gene encodes CDR1 DFQATT and CDR2 SNEGSKA (reference sequence). CDR3 size: 11 residues. V lost 5 bases and J 0 bases, leaving 4 bases between the germline ends. CDR3 DNA: TGCAGTGCTTCGGTGAACACTGAAGCTTTCTTT. Its translation is CSASVNTEAFF.

J is TRBJ1-3 and V is TRBV2, with 10 bases fitting TRBD1. The CDR3 totals 16 residues. Germline V gene data show CDR1 as SNHLY and CDR2 as FYNNEI. The V segment lost 6 bases and the J segment 4 bases; nucleotides outside the gene matches: 9. CDR3 DNA: TGTGCCAGCAGGGCCCTGACAGGGGGCAAGGGAAACACCATATATTTT. Translation: CASRALTGGKGNTIYF.

The rearrangement uses TRBV28 and TRBJ2-7; D may be TRBD1 (6 bases). The germline V gene has CDR1 MDHEN and CDR2 SYDVKM. The V gene lost 6 bases and the J gene lost 0 bases, with 15 bases spanning the gap. This CDR3 spans 15 amino acids. As DNA, the CDR3 is TGTGCCAGCAGGGACCGTACAGGGCTCTCCTACGAGCAGTACTTC. Translating gives CASRDRTGLSYEQYF.

The CDR3 loop is CASSLVGGTGETQYF. CDR3 sequence (DNA): TGTGCCAGCAGCTTAGTGGGGGGGACAGGAGAGACCCAGTACTTC. This chain joins TRBV11-2 and TRBJ2-5; D possibly corresponds to TRBD1 (8 bases). V lost 1 base to trimming and J lost 4 bases, with 13 bases between them. Germline assignment: CDR1 SGHAT and CDR2 FQNNGV. This CDR3 spans 15 amino acids.

The chain recombines TRBV2 with TRBJ2-3; 8 bases fit TRBD1. This CDR3 region has 15 residues. V lost 8 bases and J lost 2; bases outside the gene matches: 9. Germline loops: CDR1 SNHLY, CDR2 FYNNEI. CDR3 in amino acids: CASAGGQAVTDTQYF. The CDR3 nucleotides read TGTGCCAGCGCCGGGGGACAGGCTGTCACAGATACGCAGTATTTT.

J is TRBJ2-3 and V is TRBV28; D might be TRBD2 (5 bases). The CDR3 runs to 14 residues. CDR1 is MDHEN and CDR2 is SYDVKM in the germline V gene. V lost 3 bases, J lost 3 bases, and 10 bases lay in between. The CDR3 nucleotides are TGTGCCAGCAGTTTGCGCGGGCCAACAGATACGCAGTATTTT. Encoded protein: CASSLRGPTDTQYF.

This clone has only a few counts. V and J are TRBV6-4 and TRBJ2-6; D might be TRBD2 (5 bases). Germline values: CDR1 MRHNA, CDR2 SNTAGT. This CDR3 is 17 amino acids long. Trimming cost V 2 bases and J 1 base, with 12 bases left between them. The chain's CDR3 is CASSDGVTRSGANVLTF. The CDR3, as DNA: TGTGCCAGCAGTGACGGAGTTACTAGGTCTGGGGCCAACGTCCTGACTTTC.

The CDR3 is CASGLAGGADTQYF. The CDR3 region has the DNA TGTGCCAGCGGACTAGCGGGGGGGGCAGATACGCAGTATTTT. This rearrangement joins TRBV11-2 to TRBJ2-3, with 15 positions matching TRBD2. This CDR3 has 14 residues. The J segment lost 4 bases and the V segment lost 8 bases, leaving 1 base of the junction unmatched. Germline lookup yields CDR1 SGHAT and CDR2 FQNNGV.

The chain links TRBV7-2 to TRBJ1-1, with D possibly being TRBD1 (5 bases). The CDR3 totals 15 residues. Per germline, CDR1 SGHTA and CDR2 FQGNSA. V lost 3 bases, J lost 4 bases, and 15 bases lay in between. CDR3: CASSLYSGSGTEAFF. As DNA, the CDR3 is TGTGCCAGCAGCTTGTACTCAGGGTCTGGCACTGAAGCTTTCTTT.

The chain links TRBV11-2 to TRBJ1-2; the match to TRBD1 covers 7 bases. The CDR3 runs 12 residues. V dropped 4 bases and J dropped 8; count of bases not matched to a gene: 4. Germline lookup yields CDR1 SGHAT and CDR2 FQNNGV. DNA for the CDR3: TGTGCCAGCAGCTCAAGGGGGCAAGGCTACACCTTC. Protein: CASSSRGQGYTF.

The rearrangement links TRBV5-5 to TRBJ2-1; D call uncertain. The germline CDR1 and CDR2 sequences are SGHKS and YYEKEE (reference sequence). The CDR3 extends over 12 amino acids. V lost 2 bases and J lost 6, with 6 bases in between. CDR3 DNA: TGTGCCAGCAGCTTCCTTTCCAATGAGCAGTTCTTC. Translated: CASSFLSNEQFF.